The 6 T cell receptor beta chains reported below all come from one sample, sequenced in a study of blood T cells in healthy people across ages. For the second PCR, which ran for about 7 to 11 cycles, a sample-barcoded 5' primer and a J-beta primer mix were used. TCRdb itself ran the 5' RACE reads through MiXCR, one entry per CDR3 protein. The table has roughly 680,000 distinct CDR3 sequences, roughly half seen once. Sequencing used blood. Source of these receptors: a woman at least 80 years old in good health.

This clonotype was counted many times. The V gene is TRBV7-9, the J gene TRBJ2-7; tentative D call: TRBD2 (6 bases). The CDR3 is made up of 12 amino acids. The germline V gene has CDR1 SEHNR and CDR2 FQNEAQ (reference sequence). Between the trimmed V and J ends, which lost 2 bases and 6 bases, there was a span of 8 bases. Here the CDR3 DNA reads TGTGCCAGCAGCTTAACTAGCCTCGAGCAGTACTTC. It specifies CASSLTSLEQYF.

Regarding this clonotype: A much larger clone differs from this one at a single base, so this may be a read error. V is TRBV13 and J is TRBJ2-1; D could derive from TRBD1 or TRBD2 (5 bases each). The end of the DNA aligns better with TRBJ2-7, so the J call may be wrong. CDR1 and CDR2 (germline): PRHDT, FYEKMQ (reference sequence). This CDR3 is built from 16 residues. The chain's CDR3 is CASSLWGSGPNNEQYF. The CDR3 coding sequence is TGTGCCAGCAGCCTCTGGGGGAGCGGCCCCAACAATGAGCAGTACTTC.

A remark on this clonotype: This clone may be a read error of a much larger clone one base away. V and J are TRBV20-1 and TRBJ2-1; tentatively, D is TRBD1 or TRBD2 (5 bases each). V was clipped by 1 base and J by 1 base, with 11 bases between them. CDR3 length: 15 amino acids. Germline-derived CDR1 and CDR2 are DFQATT and SNEGSKA (reference sequence). This chain's CDR3 is CSARGGAESYNEQFF. For the CDR3, the DNA is TGCAGTGCTAGAGGAGGGGCGGAATCCTACAATGAGCAGTTCTTC.

The gene calls are TRBV20-1 and TRBJ2-2; 12 nucleotides agree with TRBD2. The ends lost 4 bases at V and 4 bases at J; junction bases unmatched: 4. The length of the CDR3 is 15 residues. In germline, CDR1 is DFQATT, CDR2 SNEGSKA (reference sequence). Here the CDR3 DNA reads TGCAGTGCTATCCCGGGACTAGCGGGCACCGGGGAGCTGTTTTTT. Translated: CSAIPGLAGTGELFF.

V gene TRBV7-2 combines with J gene TRBJ2-3, with TRBD2 identical over 8 bases. The CDR3 is 16 residues long. Germline V gene lookup returns CDR1 SGHTA and CDR2 FQGNSA. The ends lost 1 base at V and 0 bases at J; junction bases unmatched: 3. This CDR3 is CASSLVGGGSTDTQYF. In DNA, the CDR3 is TGTGCCAGCAGCTTAGTGGGCGGGGGGAGCACAGATACGCAGTATTTT.

This clonotype was counted at least ten times. The chain recombines TRBV4-1 with TRBJ1-5, with D unresolved. V was trimmed by 0 bases and J by 2 bases, leaving 2 bases between them. The germline V gene has CDR1 MGHRA and CDR2 YSYEKL. There are 13 residues in the CDR3. The CDR3 sequence is CASSQDRNQPQHF. As DNA, the CDR3 is TGCGCCAGCAGCCAAGACCGCAATCAGCCCCAGCATTTT.